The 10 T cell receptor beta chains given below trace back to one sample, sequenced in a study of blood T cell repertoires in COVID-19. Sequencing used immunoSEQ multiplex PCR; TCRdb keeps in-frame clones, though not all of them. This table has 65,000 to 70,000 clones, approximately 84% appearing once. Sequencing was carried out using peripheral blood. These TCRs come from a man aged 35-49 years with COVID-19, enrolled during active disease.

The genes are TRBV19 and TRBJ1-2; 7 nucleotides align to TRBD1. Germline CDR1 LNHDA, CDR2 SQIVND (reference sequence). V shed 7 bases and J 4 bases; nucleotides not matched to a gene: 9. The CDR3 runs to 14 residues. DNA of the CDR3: TGTGCCAGTAACCTACAGGGGCGCTCCTATGGCTACACCTTC. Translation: CASNLQGRSYGYTF.

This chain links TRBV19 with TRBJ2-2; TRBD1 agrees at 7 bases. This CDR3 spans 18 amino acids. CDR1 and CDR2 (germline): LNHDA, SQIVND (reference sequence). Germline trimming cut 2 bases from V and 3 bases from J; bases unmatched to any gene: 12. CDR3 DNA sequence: TGTGCCAGTAGTATAAGGAATACAGGGGCCTGGCACACCGGGGAGCTGTTTTTT. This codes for CASSIRNTGAWHTGELFF.

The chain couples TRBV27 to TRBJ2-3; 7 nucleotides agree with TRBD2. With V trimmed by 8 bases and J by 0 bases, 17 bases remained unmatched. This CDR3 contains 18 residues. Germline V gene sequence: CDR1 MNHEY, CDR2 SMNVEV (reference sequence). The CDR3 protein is CASRAVAGALTSTDTQYF. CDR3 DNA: TGTGCCAGCCGCGCGGTAGCGGGTGCGTTGACTAGCACAGATACGCAGTATTTT.

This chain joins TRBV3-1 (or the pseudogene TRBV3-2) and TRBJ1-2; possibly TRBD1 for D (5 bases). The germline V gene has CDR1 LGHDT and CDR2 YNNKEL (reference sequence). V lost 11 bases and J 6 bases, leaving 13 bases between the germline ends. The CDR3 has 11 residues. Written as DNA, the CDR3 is TGTGCCGCGGAAGGGGTCGATGGCTACACCTTC. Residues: CAAEGVDGYTF.

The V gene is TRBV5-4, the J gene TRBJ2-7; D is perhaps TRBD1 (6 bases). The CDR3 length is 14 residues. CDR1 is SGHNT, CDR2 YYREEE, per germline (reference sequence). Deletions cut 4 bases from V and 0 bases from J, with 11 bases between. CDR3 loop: CASSATGSSYEQYF. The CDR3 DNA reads TGTGCCAGCAGCGCCACAGGGTCCTCCTACGAGCAGTACTTC.

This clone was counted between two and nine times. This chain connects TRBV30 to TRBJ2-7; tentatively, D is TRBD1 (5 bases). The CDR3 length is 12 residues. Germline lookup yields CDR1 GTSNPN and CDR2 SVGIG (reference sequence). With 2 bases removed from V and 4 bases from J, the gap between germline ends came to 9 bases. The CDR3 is CAWSRQGYEQYF. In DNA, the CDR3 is TGTGCCTGGAGTCGGCAGGGATACGAGCAGTACTTC.

CDR3 nucleotide sequence: TGTGCCAGCAATGGGGGCCCCCAGCCCCAGCATTTT. Residues: CASNGGPQPQHF. The V and J genes are TRBV6-4 and TRBJ1-5; a possible D gene is TRBD1 (6 bases). Per the germline V gene, CDR1 is MRHNA and CDR2 is SNTAGT. V lost 7 bases and J lost 7, with 11 bases in between. The CDR3 length is 12 residues.

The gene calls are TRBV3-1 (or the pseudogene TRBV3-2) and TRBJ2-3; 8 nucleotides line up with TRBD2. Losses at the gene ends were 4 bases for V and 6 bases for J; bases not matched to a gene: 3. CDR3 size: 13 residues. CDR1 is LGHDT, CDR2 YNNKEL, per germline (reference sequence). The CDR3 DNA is TGTGCCAGCAGCCTCAGCGGGGGTGATACGCAGTATTTT. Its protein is CASSLSGGDTQYF.

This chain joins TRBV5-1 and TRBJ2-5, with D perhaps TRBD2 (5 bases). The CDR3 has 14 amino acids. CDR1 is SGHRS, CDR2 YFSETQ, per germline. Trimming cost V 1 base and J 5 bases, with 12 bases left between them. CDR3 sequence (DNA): TGCGCCAGCAGCTTGTTTTCTAGCATCGAGACCCAGTACTTC. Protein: CASSLFSSIETQYF.

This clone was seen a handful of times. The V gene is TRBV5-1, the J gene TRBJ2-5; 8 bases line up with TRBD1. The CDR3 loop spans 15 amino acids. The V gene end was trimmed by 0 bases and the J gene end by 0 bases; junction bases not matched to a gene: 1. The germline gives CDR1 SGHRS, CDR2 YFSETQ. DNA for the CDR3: TGCGCCAGCAGCTTGGGACAGGGGTACCAAGAGACCCAGTACTTC. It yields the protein CASSLGQGYQETQYF.